What follows is one T cell receptor beta chain and its context. What antigen it recognizes has not been identified. It has no much larger one-base neighbor in the sample; base qualities were not kept. High-throughput TCR beta sequencing profiled peripheral blood CD8+ and CD4+ T cells from healthy donors, Susac syndrome patients and multiple sclerosis patients. The Susac syndrome patients fulfilled recently defined diagnostic criteria for definite or probable disease. Bulk CD8+ and CD4+ T cells were purified by magnetic negative isolation, whereas CD8+ TEMRA cells were enriched by FACS. Blood was drawn into EDTA tubes, processed within 24 hours, and PBMCs were isolated by density gradient centrifugation. PBMCs intended for TCR sequencing were cryopreserved in liquid nitrogen and thawed later in a water bath at 37 degrees C. The sorted or isolated CD4+, CD8+ and CD8+ TEMRA cells reached a purity of at least 90%.

These data belong to a study of CD8 T cells in Susac syndrome (dated by TCRdb to between 2018 and 2021). Context from the whole study: Of the Susac syndrome patients who were sequenced, about eight were in clinical remission while six had clinically active disease. At blood withdrawal, Susac syndrome patients were either therapy-naive, taking corticosteroids (in some cases with IVIg as well), or taking IVIg alone. The study used repertoire sequencing to test whether antigen drove CD8+ T cell activation and differentiation in Susac syndrome. Clonality of the CD8+ T cell repertoire was compared between around eleven healthy donors, some 14 Susac syndrome patients and around 16 multiple sclerosis patients. Results and caveats for the whole study, not just this receptor: Clonal expansion was observed in Susac syndrome CD8+ repertoires, with the highest expansion in CD8+ TEMRA cells and greater expansion in clinically active than in remitting patients. The number of individuals in the TCR sequencing and HLA analysis was acknowledged as relatively small. Sixteen and five Susac-specific public clones were found in the total CD8+ and CD8+ TEMRA repertoires, respectively.

CDR1 is given as SGHRS and CDR2 as YFSETQ, both from the germline V gene. The CDR3 runs 14 amino acids, cysteine and phenylalanine included. Just CDR3 DNA is preserved here, 42 bases in frame from base 1. V and J are truncated by 1 base and 1 base respectively, leaving an intervening sequence of 8 bases. RNA was extracted using the RNeasy kit, and roughly 0.5 to 1 microgram was reverse transcribed with random hexamers. The immunoSEQ multiplex PCR assay, which covers 54 Vbeta and 13 Jbeta segments, was used to amplify TCR beta CDR3 regions. PCR amplification bias was corrected by using a synthetic template baseline for primer optimization and computational correction. Turning to the authors' computational methods: Only productive sequences were kept, with reads annotated to V, D and J genes according to IMGT and analyzed in immunoSEQ Analyzer. Clonality was computed as one minus Shannon entropy normalized by log2 of the number of productive unique sequences. Public and private clones were assessed among the 100 most prevalent clones of each patient and control. Clones were defined as Susac-specific if absent from the healthy and MS cohorts, from 900 to 1,200 published viral clones and from other ImmuneACCESS disease sequences. Clones were called with MiXCR by TCRdb after fastp trimmed the public reads at Q25, and only in-frame beta chains were retained. Entries that share a CDR3 protein sequence are merged under the most common genes and DNA. TCRdb's processing, not the authors', yielded these V and J calls. The sample data list about 90,000 distinct CDR3 sequences, and approximately 96% of these were observed just once. 0.55% to 0.8% of the sample is in the top ten clones.

The chain is made from TRBV5-1 and TRBJ1-1; the D gene identity is not certain. Sample: CD8+ T cells from PBMCs. The receptor was isolated from a human donor with Susac syndrome. The DNA reads as follows: TGCGCCAGCAGCTTGCACAGCGCGAACACTGAAGCTTTCTTT. Translated, it reads CASSLHSANTEAFF.